The 30 T cell receptor beta chains in this list originate from one sample, sequenced in a study of cytomegalovirus exposure and HLA in healthy donors (dated by TCRdb to about 2017). The library was generated by the immunoSEQ multiplex PCR assay. A mixture of 60 forward primers for TCR Vbeta segments and 13 reverse primers for TCR Jbeta segments was used in the multiplex PCR. TCRdb holds this immuneACCESS table with in-frame rearrangements only. Some clones are missing; in checked studies, unresolved V genes explain under half, and the rest has no known cause. The sample table lists about 110,000 clones, approximately 16% of them with a count of one. The top ten constitute about 0.79% of the sample. Sequencing used PBMCs. These receptors came from a female donor in good health and CMV-seronegative.

This clone was found a few times. This chain joins TRBV5-1 and TRBJ2-2, with D maybe TRBD2 (6 bases). Germline V gene sequence: CDR1 SGHRS, CDR2 YFSETQ. V lost 5 bases to trimming and J lost 0 bases, with 11 bases between them. CDR3 length: 15 amino acids. CDR3 in amino acids: CASRGGAANTGELFF. The CDR3 nucleotides are TGCGCCAGCAGGGGCGGGGCCGCGAACACCGGGGAGCTGTTTTTT.

This clone was observed a few times. The chain uses TRBV7-2 and TRBJ2-7; TRBD1 agrees at 7 bases. V lost 6 bases and J lost 6; bases outside the gene matches: 5. This CDR3 region has 12 residues. Germline V gene sequence: CDR1 SGHTA, CDR2 FQGNSA. This CDR3 is CASRRTGAEQYF. The DNA of the CDR3 is TGTGCCAGCAGACGAACAGGGGCCGAGCAGTACTTC.

This clone was detected only a few times. V is TRBV7-9 and J is TRBJ2-5, with D possibly matching TRBD2 (5 bases). Judging by the DNA end, TRBJ2-7 fits better; the J call may be wrong. The CDR3 covers 13 residues. Germline V gene lookup returns CDR1 SEHNR and CDR2 FQNEAQ (reference sequence). The CDR3 is CASSAPLAYEQYF. Written as DNA, the CDR3 is TGTGCCAGCAGCGCACCGCTAGCTTACGAGCAGTACTTC.

V gene TRBV7-2 combines with J gene TRBJ2-3; tentatively, D is TRBD2 (6 bases). The CDR3 runs to 16 residues. Germline loops: CDR1 SGHTA, CDR2 FQGNSA. The V end lost 5 bases, the J end lost 5 bases, and 20 bases lay between the germline ends. This CDR3 reads CASSLDAGARGDTQYF. CDR3 nucleotides: TGTGCCAGCAGCCTAGATGCGGGTGCGCGGGGAGATACGCAGTATTTT.

This clone was seen a handful of times. This chain links TRBV12-5 with TRBJ2-1; no reliable D call. V was clipped by 6 bases and J by 5 bases, with 11 bases between them. Germline lookup yields CDR1 LGHNT and CDR2 FRNRAP. CDR3 size: 13 residues. The CDR3 sequence is CASGLPNNNEQFF. In DNA, the CDR3 is TGTGCTAGTGGGTTGCCAAACAACAATGAGCAGTTCTTC.

The rearrangement links TRBV7-2 to TRBJ2-5, with 9 bases fitting TRBD2. Germline V lookup: CDR1 SGHTA, CDR2 FQGNSA. J was trimmed by 5 bases and V by 5 bases; bases with no gene match: 6. This CDR3 is built from 14 residues. The CDR3 nucleotides are TGTGCCAGCAGCCCCTGGCTAGCGGGGGAGACCCAGTACTTC. This encodes CASSPWLAGETQYF. Supplemented by reference TRBV7-2 and TRBJ2-5, the full variable domain reads GAGVSQSPSNKVTEKGKDVELRCDPISGHTALYWYRQSLGQGLEFLIYFQGNSAPDKSGLPSDRFSAERTGGSVSTLTIQRTQQEDSAVYLCASSPWLAGETQYFGPGTRLLVL.

The chain couples TRBV5-4 to TRBJ2-3; no definite D call. The V and J ends lost 3 bases and 5 bases respectively, with 19 bases between them. The germline gives CDR1 SGHNT, CDR2 YYREEE (reference sequence). The CDR3 length is 16 residues. CDR3 sequence: CASSSGTGRIGDTQYF. CDR3 nucleotide sequence: TGTGCCAGCAGCTCCGGCACGGGTCGGATAGGAGATACGCAGTATTTT.

In this sample, this clone turned up a few times. J is TRBJ2-6 and V is TRBV29-1, with unresolved D. This CDR3 has 15 residues. V was clipped by 6 bases and J by 3 bases, with 15 bases between them. Looked up from germline, CDR1 is SQVTM and CDR2 is ANQGSEA. CDR3 loop: CSVPRAGVGANVLTF. The CDR3 DNA reads as TGCAGCGTCCCCCGAGCCGGAGTTGGGGCCAACGTCCTGACTTTC.

This clone appeared a few times. The rearrangement uses TRBV7-9 and TRBJ2-1; TRBD2 might be the D (6 bases). The germline gives CDR1 SEHNR, CDR2 FQNEAQ (reference sequence). The CDR3 consists of 14 residues. V was shortened by 5 bases and J by 4 bases, with 12 bases between the two germline ends. CDR3 bases: TGTGCCAGCAGCCCCCCGACTAGTTACAATGAGCAGTTCTTC. It yields the protein CASSPPTSYNEQFF.

This clone was seen only a few times. The genes are TRBV19 and TRBJ2-3; 11 bases align to TRBD2. This CDR3 has 16 residues. Germline loops: CDR1 LNHDA, CDR2 SQIVND (reference sequence). V gave up 5 bases and J gave up 6 bases; unmatched junction bases: 10. CDR3 nucleotides: TGTGCCAGTAGTTCGGGGACTAGCGGTGGTTTGGATACGCAGTATTTT. It is translated as CASSSGTSGGLDTQYF.

This sequence joins TRBV27 and TRBJ2-3; 9 nucleotides line up with TRBD1. J lost 3 bases, V lost 3 bases, and 10 bases had no gene match. Germline loops: CDR1 MNHEY, CDR2 SMNVEV (reference sequence). This CDR3 has 17 amino acids. The CDR3 loop reads CASSFHLGQGETDTQYF. CDR3 DNA sequence: TGTGCCAGCAGTTTCCATCTGGGACAGGGCGAGACAGATACGCAGTATTTT.

This clone was seen more than once but under ten times. The chain is built from TRBV9 and TRBJ2-3; 10 nucleotides match TRBD1. V shed 0 bases and J 4 bases; nucleotides not matched to a gene: 8. This CDR3 is built from 17 residues. Germline CDR1 and CDR2: SGDLS and YYNGEE. Here the CDR3 DNA reads TGTGCCAGCAGCGTAGCTATGTTGGGACAGGGGCCAGATACGCAGTATTTT. This gives the protein CASSVAMLGQGPDTQYF.

This clone was detected only a few times. CDR3 DNA: TGCGCCAGCAGCCAAGATGTCGGGACATTGGCCCAGCATTTT. As protein: CASSQDVGTLAQHF. J is TRBJ1-5 and V is TRBV4-3; tentative D call: TRBD1 (6 bases). Trimming stripped 0 bases from V and 11 bases from J, with 14 bases between. Germline CDR1 and CDR2: LGHNA and YSLEER. The CDR3 has 14 residues.

The V gene is TRBV6-6, the J gene TRBJ1-1, with a weak D call TRBD1 (5 bases). This CDR3 spans 13 amino acids. Germline assignment: CDR1 MNHNY and CDR2 SVGAGI (reference sequence). The V end lost 2 bases, the J end lost 7 bases, and 11 bases lay between the germline ends. The CDR3 region is CASSYRQSDEAFF. The CDR3 DNA follows: TGTGCCAGCAGTTACCGACAGAGTGATGAAGCTTTCTTT.

This clone occurred a few times. J is TRBJ1-1 and V is TRBV11-2; D is perhaps TRBD1 (6 bases). Deletions cut 4 bases from V and 5 bases from J, with 14 bases between. CDR1 is SGHAT, CDR2 FQNNGV, per germline. CDR3 size: 14 residues. As DNA, the CDR3 is TGTGCCAGCAGCTCCCTCCGGGACAAGACTGAAGCTTTCTTT. Translation: CASSSLRDKTEAFF.

This clone was seen a few times. The chain uses TRBV30 and TRBJ2-7; maybe TRBD1 (6 bases). V lost 1 base to trimming and J lost 3 bases, with 10 bases between them. This CDR3 is 13 amino acids long. Germline-derived CDR1 and CDR2 are GTSNPN and SVGIG (reference sequence). CDR3 sequence (DNA): TGTGCCTGGAGTGGGGGGCCCGGCTACGAGCAGTACTTC. Residues: CAWSGGPGYEQYF.

V usage is TRBV4-3 and J usage is TRBJ2-1; 7 bases agree with TRBD2. CDR3 size: 20 residues. In germline, CDR1 is LGHNA, CDR2 YSLEER. Unmatched junction bases numbered 14, after V lost 0 bases and J lost 0 bases. The CDR3 DNA reads TGCGCCAGCAGCCAAGATCTTTTGTACGCGGAGCGGGGCTCCTACAATGAGCAGTTCTTC. Translating it yields CASSQDLLYAERGSYNEQFF.

This clone was observed a few times. The chain uses TRBV6-1 and TRBJ1-2; weak D call: TRBD1 (6 bases). Germline assignment: CDR1 MNHNS and CDR2 SASEGT. Trimming pared 9 bases from V and 0 bases from J, leaving 11 bases between. This CDR3 is built from 13 residues. In nucleotides, the CDR3 is TGTGCCAGTCGGACAGCGACTAACTATGGCTACACCTTC. It yields the protein CASRTATNYGYTF.

This chain links TRBV5-1 with TRBJ2-3; 8 bases are shared with TRBD2. The CDR3 has 16 residues. Germline V gene data show CDR1 as SGHRS and CDR2 as YFSETQ. V shed 4 bases and J 5 bases; nucleotides not matched to a gene: 12. The CDR3 DNA reads TGCGCCAGCAGCCTCGCCAGCGGGGGCTTTGGAGATACGCAGTATTTT. Residues: CASSLASGGFGDTQYF.

This rearrangement joins TRBV9 to TRBJ2-3; 11 bases agree with TRBD2. The CDR3 has 16 residues. J lost 6 bases, V lost 0 bases, and 6 bases had no gene match. CDR1 is SGDLS and CDR2 is YYNGEE in the germline V gene. CDR3 sequence reads: CASSVGGSGGADTQYF. The CDR3 bases are TGTGCCAGCAGCGTAGGGGGTAGCGGGGGGGCCGATACGCAGTATTTT.

This clone was picked up a small number of times. The chain uses TRBV5-8 and TRBJ1-4, with a possible D match to TRBD1 (5 bases). Germline assignment: CDR1 SGHTS and CDR2 YDEGEE. Trimming cost V 6 bases and J 7 bases, with 13 bases left between them. This CDR3 region has 13 residues. The CDR3 protein is CASKQGSIEKLFF. CDR3 coding DNA: TGTGCCAGCAAGCAGGGCTCTATTGAAAAACTGTTTTTT.

The rearrangement links TRBV7-9 to TRBJ2-1; 13 bases match TRBD2. This CDR3 contains 18 residues. V shed 1 base and J 4 bases; nucleotides not matched to a gene: 7. Germline assignment: CDR1 SEHNR and CDR2 FQNEAQ (reference sequence). CDR3 loop: CASSLESGLAGEYNEQFF. CDR3 in DNA: TGTGCCAGCAGCTTAGAATCTGGACTAGCGGGGGAGTACAATGAGCAGTTCTTC. Full variable domain (remainder filled in from reference TRBV7-9 and TRBJ2-1): DTGVSQNPRHKITKRGQNVTFRCDPISEHNRLYWYRQTLGQGPEFLTYFQNEAQLEKSRLLSDRFSAERPKGSFSTLEIQRTEQGDSAMYLCASSLESGLAGEYNEQFFGPGTRLTVL.

V and J are TRBV9 and TRBJ2-2, with TRBD2 identical over 7 bases. V trimming: 0 bases; J trimming: 2 bases; junction bases outside the gene matches: 4. From germline, CDR1 is SGDLS and CDR2 YYNGEE. This CDR3 is built from 16 residues. In nucleotides, the CDR3 is TGTGCCAGCAGCGTAGACGGCGGGAGAAACACCGGGGAGCTGTTTTTT. As protein: CASSVDGGRNTGELFF.

The chain couples TRBV4-2 to TRBJ2-5; 7 bases fit TRBD2. TRBJ2-7 matches the DNA end more closely, so the J call is doubtful. CDR3 length: 16 residues. CDR1 LGHNA and CDR2 YNFKEQ come from the germline V gene. CDR3 amino acids: CASSQELAGLSYEQYF. The CDR3 DNA sequence: TGTGCCAGCAGCCAAGAGTTAGCGGGCCTCTCCTACGAGCAGTACTTC.

This chain uses TRBV18 with TRBJ2-3; D might be TRBD1 (5 bases). Germline loops: CDR1 KGHSH, CDR2 LQKENI. V was clipped by 6 bases and J by 1 base, with 17 bases between them. The CDR3 length is 16 residues. The CDR3 nucleotides are TGTGCCAGCTCCCCGCCTGGGGCCCCGGGCACAGATACGCAGTATTTT. It translates to CASSPPGAPGTDTQYF.

This chain connects TRBV5-1 to TRBJ2-3, with 9 nucleotides matching TRBD2. Germline trimming cut 1 base from V and 3 bases from J; bases unmatched to any gene: 6. This CDR3 spans 16 amino acids. The germline gives CDR1 SGHRS, CDR2 YFSETQ. The CDR3 coding sequence is TGCGCCAGCAGCTTGTTAGCGGGAGAAGGTACAGATACGCAGTATTTT. Translation gives CASSLLAGEGTDTQYF.

This clone was seen more than once but under ten times. V is TRBV30 and J is TRBJ1-2, with D possibly matching TRBD1 (6 bases). Germline-derived CDR1 and CDR2 are GTSNPN and SVGIG (reference sequence). Trimming pared 3 bases from V and 7 bases from J, leaving 15 bases between. The CDR3 consists of 13 residues. The CDR3 spells CAWRTGRIGGYTF. CDR3 nucleotides: TGTGCCTGGAGAACAGGGCGTATCGGTGGCTACACCTTC. Using reference TRBV30 and TRBJ1-2 for the parts outside the CDR3, the full variable domain is SQTIHQWPATLVQPVGSPLSLECTVEGTSNPNLYWYRQAAGRGLQLLFYSVGIGQISSEVPQNLSASRPQDRQFILSSKKLLLSDSGFYLCAWRTGRIGGYTFGSGTRLTVV.

There are a few counts of this clone. The chain employs TRBV6-5 and TRBJ1-2; D remains ambiguous. The V end lost 2 bases, the J end lost 7 bases, and 17 bases lay between the germline ends. The CDR3 has 15 amino acids. Germline values: CDR1 MNHEY, CDR2 SVGAGI. The CDR3 sequence is CASSYLPAGEGGYTF. DNA of the CDR3: TGTGCCAGCAGTTACCTGCCGGCCGGGGAGGGTGGCTACACCTTC.

Only a few counts were recorded for this clone. The V and J genes are TRBV13 and TRBJ2-2; the match to TRBD2 covers 12 bases. Per germline, CDR1 PRHDT and CDR2 FYEKMQ (reference sequence). The J segment lost 7 bases and the V segment lost 4 bases, leaving 7 bases of the junction unmatched. This CDR3 region has 16 residues. CDR3 loop: CASSYRTSGKYGELFF. In DNA form, the CDR3 reads TGTGCCAGCAGCTACAGGACTAGCGGGAAATACGGGGAGCTGTTTTTT. The full variable domain, completed using reference TRBV13 and TRBJ2-2, is AAGVIQSPRHLIKEKRETATLKCYPIPRHDTVYWYQQGPGQDPQFLISFYEKMQSDKGSIPDRFSAQQFSDYHSELNMSSLELGDSALYFCASSYRTSGKYGELFFGEGSRLTVL.

The genes are TRBV2 and TRBJ2-7; 7 nucleotides match TRBD1. The CDR3 has 13 residues. The trim removed 6 bases at V and 1 base at J, leaving 3 bases unmatched. Per germline, CDR1 SNHLY and CDR2 FYNNEI. This chain's CDR3 is CASRQGPSYEQYF. Written as DNA, the CDR3 is TGTGCCAGCAGACAGGGGCCGTCCTACGAGCAGTACTTC.